This is a list of T cell receptor beta chains from one sample in a study of CD8 T cells in Susac syndrome. One entry per CDR3 protein results from TCRdb running MiXCR on the immunoSEQ multiplex PCR reads. The repertoire includes about 180,000 distinct CDR3 sequences, roughly 94% of them detected once, and more than 0.08% sits in the top ten. Sequenced sample: CD4+ T cells from PBMCs. These receptors were collected from a human donor with Susac syndrome. Each CDR3 is given with its conserved first and last residue.

v_gene,j_gene,len,CDR3aa
TRBV12-3/TRBV12-4,TRBJ2-7,15,CASSPNPGTSYEQYF
TRBV5-6,TRBJ2-7,17,CASSKGTSNLLGYEQYF
TRBV5-4,TRBJ1-4,15,CASSGGSGPNEKLFF
TRBV6-2/TRBV6-3,TRBJ2-7,16,CASSYRDRYKSYEQYF
TRBV6-1,TRBJ1-5,17,CASRQTGPLYSNQPQHF
TRBV6-5,TRBJ2-3,12,CASSPGFGTQYF
TRBV11-2,TRBJ1-1,16,CASSLTGAGGRAEAFF
TRBV25-1,TRBJ2-5,16,CASSGPIGQAVETQYF
TRBV5-1,TRBJ1-5,15,CASSASAGYGQPQHF
TRBV11-2,TRBJ1-2,15,CASSRRGDTNYGYTF
TRBV28,TRBJ2-7,14,CASSLGGRAYEQYF
TRBV6-1,TRBJ2-5,13,CASSEARVQTQYF
TRBV5-1,TRBJ2-1,15,CASSPGPRASNEQFF
TRBV28,TRBJ2-7,13,CASRLTGGGEQYF
TRBV20-1,TRBJ2-3,13,CSAGWQRTDTQYF